Listed below are T cell receptor beta chains from one sample, sequenced in a study of breast tumors, draining lymph nodes, adjacent tissues. TCRdb fed the multiplex PCR reads into MiXCR, producing one record per CDR3 protein. This repertoire shows roughly 120,000 distinct CDR3 sequences, approximately 20% found once; its top ten account for 3% to 4%. Sequenced input: axillary lymph node tissue. The receptors stem from a female donor with breast cancer. Some clones in this sample may be carry-over from other donors' samples. The CDR3 runs from the conserved cysteine through the conserved F or W. Fields, in order: D gene, V gene, J gene, clone size, CDR3 protein, CDR3 DNA. D genes are given only for firm matches. Some rows mark clone size as missing; the rest say once, few, many or name a class of expanded clone.

>NA|TRBV12-3/TRBV12-4|TRBJ2-3|few
CASRLTSDTQYF
TGTGCCAGCAGACTGACCTCAGATACGCAGTATTTT
>NA|TRBV20-1|TRBJ1-4|many
CSVATNEKLFF
TGCAGTGTAGCAACTAATGAAAAACTGTTTTTT
>TRBD1|TRBV20-1|TRBJ2-6|few
CSARFTGTGGRGANVLTF
TGCAGTGCTAGATTTACCGGGACAGGGGGCCGCGGGGCCAACGTCCTGACTTTC
>NA|TRBV24-1|TRBJ1-5|many
CATSRSSNQPQHF
TGTGCCACCAGTAGAAGCTCTAATCAGCCCCAGCATTTT
>NA|TRBV7-8|TRBJ1-1|NA
CASSLDGSTEAFF
TGTGCCAGCAGCTTAGACGGGAGCACTGAAGCTTTCTTT
>NA|TRBV7-8|TRBJ2-7|many
CASSLSTVSYEQYF
TGTGCCAGCAGCCTATCGACAGTTTCCTACGAGCAGTACTTC
>NA|TRBV6-5|TRBJ1-3|many
CASSYSIWQLSGNTIYF
TGTGCCAGCAGTTACTCGATCTGGCAGCTCTCTGGAAACACCATATATTTT
>NA|TRBV6-5|TRBJ2-1|many
CASSYFSGTSRANEQFF
TGTGCCAGCAGTTACTTTTCCGGGACCTCAAGGGCAAATGAGCAGTTCTTC
>TRBD2|TRBV20-1|TRBJ2-1|many
CSARDFSGTDNEQFF
TGCAGTGCTAGAGATTTCAGCGGGACCGACAATGAGCAGTTCTTC
>NA|TRBV7-8|TRBJ2-7|many
CASSLERLAHYEQYF
TGTGCCAGCAGCCTAGAACGGCTCGCCCACTACGAGCAGTACTTC
>NA|TRBV20-1|TRBJ1-4|many
CSASPLQGGANEKLFF
TGCAGTGCTAGTCCACTCCAGGGCGGAGCTAATGAAAAACTGTTTTTT
>NA|TRBV25-1|TRBJ1-2|many
CASSVDGVDYGYTF
TGTGCCAGCAGTGTAGATGGGGTAGACTATGGCTACACCTTC
>NA|TRBV28|TRBJ1-2|few
CASRGNNYGYTF
TGTGCCAGCAGGGGAAACAACTATGGCTACACCTTC
>NA|TRBV7-7|TRBJ2-5|many
CASSLVQLETQYF
TGTGCTAGCAGCTTAGTACAGTTGGAGACCCAGTACTTC
>TRBD2|TRBV7-2|TRBJ2-3|many
CASSPSGGGNTQYF
TGTGCCAGCAGCCCTAGCGGGGGGGGGAATACGCAGTATTTT
>NA|TRBV6-1|TRBJ2-1|NA
CASSEDTNTYNEQFF
TGTGCCAGCAGTGAAGATACGAATACCTACAATGAGCAGTTCTTC
>TRBD1|TRBV6-1|TRBJ1-6|many
CASTVTGDNSPLHF
TGTGCCAGCACTGTGACAGGGGATAATTCACCCCTCCACTTT
>NA|TRBV20-1|TRBJ1-4|many
CSARKQGPEKLFF
TGCAGTGCTAGAAAACAGGGCCCGGAAAAACTGTTTTTT
>NA|TRBV29-1|TRBJ2-5|many
CSVDQFGGVERTQYF
TGCAGCGTTGACCAATTCGGCGGGGTGGAGAGGACCCAGTACTTC
>NA|TRBV12-3/TRBV12-4|TRBJ1-2|many
CASSSGFYGYTF
TGTGCCAGCAGTTCAGGGTTCTATGGCTACACCTTC
>TRBD2|TRBV20-1|TRBJ2-5|many
CSAPRLAGDTQETQYF
TGCAGTGCTCCCAGACTAGCGGGGGATACTCAAGAGACCCAGTACTTC
>NA|TRBV6-1|TRBJ1-2|many
CASSELGNYGYTF
TGTGCCAGCAGTGAACTGGGTAACTATGGCTACACCTTC
>NA|TRBV6-1|TRBJ2-1|many
CASSVPGKREQFF
TGTGCCAGCAGTGTCCCAGGGAAGCGGGAGCAGTTCTTC
>TRBD2|TRBV14|TRBJ2-1|many
CASSKGTSGRSYNEQFF
TGTGCCAGCAGCAAAGGGACTAGCGGGCGGTCCTACAATGAGCAGTTCTTC
>TRBD1|TRBV20-1|TRBJ1-2|NA
CSARDYPGGYGYTF
TGCAGTGCTAGAGATTACCCAGGGGGCTATGGCTACACCTTC
>NA|TRBV9|TRBJ1-5|many
CASSAGLFNQPQHF
TGTGCCAGCAGCGCGGGACTGTTCAATCAGCCCCAGCATTTT
>NA|TRBV5-1|TRBJ1-3|many
CASSPTPTDFGNTIYF
TGCGCCAGCAGCCCTACACCGACAGATTTTGGAAACACCATATATTTT
>TRBD1|TRBV10-3|TRBJ2-2|many
CAIRQGENTGELFF
TGTGCCATCAGGCAGGGGGAGAACACCGGGGAGCTGTTTTTT
>NA|TRBV19|TRBJ2-2|few
CASSRGGAGTGELFF
TGTGCCAGTAGTAGGGGGGGCGCCGGGACCGGGGAGCTGTTTTTT
>TRBD2|TRBV7-3|TRBJ2-3|many
CASSLTSGESDTQYF
TGTGCCAGCAGCTTAACTAGCGGGGAGTCAGATACGCAGTATTTT
>NA|TRBV7-8|TRBJ2-5|many
CASSGLLTGSSETQYF
TGTGCCAGCAGCGGCCTACTGACGGGAAGTTCGGAGACCCAGTACTTC